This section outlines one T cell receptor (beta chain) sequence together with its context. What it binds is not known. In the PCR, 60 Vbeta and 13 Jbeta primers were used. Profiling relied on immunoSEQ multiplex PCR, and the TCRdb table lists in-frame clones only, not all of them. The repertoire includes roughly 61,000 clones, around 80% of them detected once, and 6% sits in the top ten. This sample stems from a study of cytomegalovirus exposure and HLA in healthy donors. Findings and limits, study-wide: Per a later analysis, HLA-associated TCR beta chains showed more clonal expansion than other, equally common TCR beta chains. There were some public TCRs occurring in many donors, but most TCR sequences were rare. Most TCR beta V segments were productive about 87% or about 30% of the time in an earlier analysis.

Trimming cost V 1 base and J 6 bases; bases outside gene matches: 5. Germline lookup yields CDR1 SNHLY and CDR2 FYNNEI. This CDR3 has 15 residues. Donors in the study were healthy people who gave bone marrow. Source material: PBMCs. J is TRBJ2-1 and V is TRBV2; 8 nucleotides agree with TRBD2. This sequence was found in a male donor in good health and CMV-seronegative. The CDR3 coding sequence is TGTGCCAGCAGTGAAGTAGGACTAGCAGGCAATGAGCAGTTCTTC. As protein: CASSEVGLAGNEQFF.